This TCR beta chain appears in the sequencing data of a study of cytomegalovirus exposure and HLA in healthy donors. Study observations and caveats: Judged likely to be a sequencing artifact was a cluster of highly shared sequence variants. Confirmation in vitro established that a few CMV-associated chains were specific for CMV antigens. DRB1 had the most TCR associations and HLA-C the fewest, a later analysis found, with rates varying by HLA locus. Accurate prediction of HLA-A and HLA-B alleles (for most subjects) was reportedly achieved from TCR beta sequences.

Germline CDR1 reads SGHNT; CDR2 reads YYREEE (reference sequence). The CDR3 runs 13 residues. Trimming took 3 bases from V and 3 from J, leaving 7 bases between them. In the case of this clone: Its antigen is not identified.

PCR primers comprised 60 Vbeta and 13 Jbeta primers. The data were produced by immunoSEQ multiplex PCR, yet TCRdb's version contains in-frame clones alone and is incomplete. This sample has roughly 57,000 clones, with roughly four fifths found just once. The origin of this receptor is a man between 50 and 59 years old in good health and CMV-seronegative. The sample taken for sequencing was PBMCs. The rearrangement joins TRBV5-4 to TRBJ1-5; D unclear. Here the CDR3 reads CASSSGFNQPQHF. The CDR3 region has the DNA TGTGCCAGCAGCTCGGGGTTCAATCAGCCCCAGCATTTT.